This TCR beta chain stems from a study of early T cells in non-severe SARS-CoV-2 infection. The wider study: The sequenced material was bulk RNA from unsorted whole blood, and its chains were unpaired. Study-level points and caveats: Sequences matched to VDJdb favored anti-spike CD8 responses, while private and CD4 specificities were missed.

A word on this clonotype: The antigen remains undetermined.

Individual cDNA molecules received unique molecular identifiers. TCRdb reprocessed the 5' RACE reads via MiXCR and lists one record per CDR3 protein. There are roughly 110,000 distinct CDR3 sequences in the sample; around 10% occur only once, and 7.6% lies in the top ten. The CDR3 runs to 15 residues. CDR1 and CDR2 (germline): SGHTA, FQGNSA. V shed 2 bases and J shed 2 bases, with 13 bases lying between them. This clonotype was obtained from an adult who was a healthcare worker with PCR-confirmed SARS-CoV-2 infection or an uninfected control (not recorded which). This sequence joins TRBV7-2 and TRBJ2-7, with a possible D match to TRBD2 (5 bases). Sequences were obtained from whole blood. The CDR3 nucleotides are TGTGCCAGCAGCTTATGGTTGGTCGGGACCTACGAGCAGTACTTC. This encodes CASSLWLVGTYEQYF.